This T cell receptor beta chain emerged from a study of identical twins. Template switching created a universal primer site, and the cDNA included unique molecular identifiers. From the 5' RACE reads, TCRdb called clonotypes with MiXCR, one entry per CDR3 protein. The sample lists hundreds of thousands of distinct CDR3 sequences; approximately 6.1% were seen once. Trimming took 3 bases from V and 2 from J; bases not matched to a gene: 3. This CDR3 is built from 15 residues. CDR1 and CDR2 (germline): SEHNR, FQNEAQ (reference sequence). Study-wide results and caveats: Researchers caution that invariant MAIT and iNKT cells could partly confound zero-insertion analyses.

A note on this clonotype: The antigen is unknown.

Sequences were obtained from naive T cells sorted from blood. The TCR sequence derives from a man aged 18-30 years in good health. The J gene is TRBJ2-1, the V gene TRBV7-9; 8 bases agree with TRBD1. CDR3 residues: CASSFGQGTYNEQFF. CDR3 in DNA: TGTGCCAGCAGCTTTGGACAGGGAACCTACAATGAGCAGTTCTTC.